These T cell receptor beta chains were read from a single sample in a study of blood T cell repertoires in COVID-19. The data were produced by immunoSEQ multiplex PCR, yet TCRdb's version contains in-frame clones alone and is incomplete. The sample carries 210,000 or so clones, around 86% recorded once. Sequencing used peripheral blood. The source is a human donor in a cohort sampled during active COVID-19. Each CDR3 is given with its conserved first and last residue. Fields, in order: V gene, J gene, D gene, clone size, CDR3 protein, CDR3 DNA. D genes are given only for firm matches. Size values are once, few and many counts, or a class for expanded clones, and some rows have none.

TRBV9	TRBJ2-7	NA	NA	CASSVEGQGYHEQYF	TGTGCCAGCAGCGTAGAAGGTCAGGGGTACCACGAGCAGTACTTC
TRBV6-1	TRBJ1-2	NA	NA	CASSEEIYGYTF	TGTGCCAGCAGTGAGGAGATCTATGGCTACACCTTC
TRBV27	TRBJ2-7	NA	NA	CASSLFGRGAEQYF	TGTGCCAGCAGTTTATTTGGCCGGGGGGCCGAGCAGTACTTC
TRBV7-6	TRBJ2-2	TRBD2	NA	CASSISGTNTGELFF	TGTGCCAGCAGCATAAGCGGGACCAACACCGGGGAGCTGTTTTTT
TRBV7-2	TRBJ2-1	TRBD2	NA	CASSRIGTSGGDEQFF	TGTGCCAGCAGTCGTATAGGGACTAGCGGGGGGGATGAGCAGTTCTTC
TRBV28	TRBJ1-3	NA	few	CASSGTPNTIYF	TGTGCCAGCAGCGGTACTCCAAACACCATATATTTT
TRBV5-5	TRBJ2-2	NA	NA	CASSLFRELFF	TGTGCCAGCAGCCTCTTTAGGGAGCTGTTTTTT
TRBV5-5	TRBJ1-2	TRBD1	NA	CASSLEGQGNYGYTF	TGTGCCAGCAGCTTGGAGGGACAGGGGAACTATGGCTACACCTTC
TRBV7-9	TRBJ1-3	TRBD1	once	CASSPDRALGNTIYF	TGTGCCAGCAGCCCCGACAGGGCCCTTGGAAACACCATATATTTT
TRBV6-2/TRBV6-3	TRBJ1-5	TRBD1	once	CASSYYPQGLSGNQPQHF	TGTGCCAGCAGTTACTATCCACAGGGGCTGAGTGGCAATCAGCCCCAGCATTTT
TRBV6-5	TRBJ2-3	TRBD2	once	CASSSERGSTDTQYF	TGTGCCAGCAGTTCCGAGCGGGGGAGCACAGATACGCAGTATTTT
TRBV28	TRBJ2-1	NA	NA	CASSVLRGSSYNEQFF	TGTGCCAGCAGTGTTCTCAGGGGTAGCTCCTACAATGAGCAGTTCTTC
TRBV7-6	TRBJ2-7	TRBD2	NA	CASSPRTSGSSYEQYF	TGTGCCAGCAGCCCGAGGACTAGCGGGAGCTCCTACGAGCAGTACTTC
TRBV9	TRBJ2-3	NA	NA	CASSVAFTDTQYF	TGTGCCAGCAGCGTAGCCTTCACAGATACGCAGTATTTT
TRBV5-4	TRBJ2-2	TRBD2	few	CASSLGAGEGQTGELFF	TGTGCCAGCAGCTTGGGAGCGGGAGAAGGGCAAACCGGGGAGCTGTTTTTT
TRBV28	TRBJ1-5	NA	NA	CASSPPTGQPQHF	TGTGCCAGCAGTCCCCCGACAGGTCAGCCCCAGCATTTT
TRBV4-1	TRBJ2-4	NA	NA	CASSPYRDGENIQYF	TGCGCCAGCAGCCCCTACAGGGATGGCGAAAACATTCAGTACTTC
TRBV6-5	TRBJ1-2	NA	NA	CASSRRNYGYTF	TGTGCCAGCAGTCGCAGGAACTATGGCTACACCTTC
TRBV9	TRBJ1-1	NA	NA	CASSVEPGLNTEAFF	TGTGCCAGCAGCGTAGAGCCAGGCCTGAACACTGAAGCTTTCTTT
TRBV27	TRBJ1-2	TRBD1	NA	CASSPRQGLLYSYGYTF	TGTGCCAGCAGTCCTCGACAGGGGCTGCTGTATTCCTATGGCTACACCTTC
TRBV27	TRBJ1-5	NA	NA	CASSLIATPRPQHF	TGTGCCAGCAGTCTAATAGCCACTCCTCGGCCCCAGCATTTT
TRBV20-1	TRBJ1-2	NA	few	CSATTNYGYTF	TGCAGTGCTACTACTAACTATGGCTACACCTTC
TRBV27	TRBJ2-1	NA	few	CASSLRDGGDEQFF	TGTGCCAGCAGTCTCCGGGACGGAGGGGATGAGCAGTTCTTC
TRBV5-5	TRBJ2-1	TRBD2	once	CASSSRLAGNNEQFF	TGTGCCAGCAGCTCACGACTAGCGGGAAACAATGAGCAGTTCTTC
TRBV7-2	TRBJ1-3	TRBD1	NA	CASSFTGGPGGRNTIYF	TGTGCCAGCAGCTTTACCGGCGGGCCAGGGGGTAGAAACACCATATATTTT
TRBV3-1/TRBV3-2	TRBJ1-2	NA	once	CASSRQGRGLGDYGYTF	TGTGCCAGCAGCCGCCAAGGTCGGGGGTTAGGAGACTATGGCTACACCTTC